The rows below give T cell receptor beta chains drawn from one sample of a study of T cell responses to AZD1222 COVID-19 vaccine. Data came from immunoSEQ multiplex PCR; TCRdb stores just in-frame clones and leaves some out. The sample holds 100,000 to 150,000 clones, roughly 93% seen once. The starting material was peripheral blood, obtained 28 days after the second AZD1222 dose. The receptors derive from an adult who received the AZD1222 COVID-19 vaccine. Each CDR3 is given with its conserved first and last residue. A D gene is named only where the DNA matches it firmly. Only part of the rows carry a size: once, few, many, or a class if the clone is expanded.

CAWNPDRAGGGEKLFF TGTGCCTGGAATCCGGACAGGGCAGGAGGTGGTGAAAAACTGTTTTTT TRBD1 TRBV30 - TRBJ1-4
CASSLMGTGLVGYGYTF TGTGCCAGTAGCCTCATGGGGACAGGACTAGTTGGCTATGGCTACACCTTC TRBD1 TRBV19 - TRBJ1-2
CASSTRQANEQFF TGTGCCAGCAGTACTAGACAGGCCAATGAGCAGTTCTTC - TRBV28 - TRBJ2-1
CASSTGWGTYEQYF TGTGCCAGTAGTACCGGATGGGGGACCTACGAGCAGTACTTC - TRBV19 - TRBJ2-7
CASSQPISGNTIYF TGTGCCAGCAGCCAACCGATTTCTGGAAACACCATATATTTT - TRBV3-1/TRBV3-2 - TRBJ1-3
CASKTPQGRETQYF TGTGCCAGCAAGACACCCCAGGGGAGAGAGACCCAGTACTTC - TRBV2 - TRBJ2-5
CSASKVSGNTIYF TGCAGTGCTAGTAAGGTCTCTGGAAACACCATATATTTT - TRBV20-1 - TRBJ1-3
CASSSDTGEYGYTF TGCGCCAGCAGCTCGGACACAGGGGAATATGGCTACACCTTC TRBD1 TRBV5-1 - TRBJ1-2
CASRKGPAYGYTF TGTGCCAGCAGAAAGGGGCCTGCCTATGGCTACACCTTC - TRBV12-3/TRBV12-4 once TRBJ1-2
CASSNFGTMNTEAFF TGTGCCAGCAGTAACTTCGGGACAATGAACACTGAAGCTTTCTTT - TRBV25-1 - TRBJ1-1
CSVYRGLMNTEAFF TGCAGCGTTTACAGGGGGCTTATGAACACTGAAGCTTTCTTT TRBD1 TRBV29-1 - TRBJ1-1
CASSVNYGYTF TGTGCCAGCTCTGTTAACTATGGCTACACCTTC - TRBV6-5 - TRBJ1-2
CASRPQISNQPQHF TGTGCCAGCAGGCCTCAAATTAGCAATCAGCCCCAGCATTTT - TRBV28 - TRBJ1-5
CASSIFGGATLRHNEQFF TGTGCCAGTAGTATCTTTGGGGGAGCCACCCTTCGTCACAATGAGCAGTTCTTC - TRBV19 - TRBJ2-1
CSAGSGTGGNNEQFF TGCAGCGCCGGGTCCGGGACAGGGGGAAACAATGAGCAGTTCTTC TRBD1 TRBV29-1 - TRBJ2-1
CASRLSGGNYEQYF TGTGCCAGCCGTTTATCCGGGGGTAACTACGAGCAGTACTTC - TRBV3-1/TRBV3-2 - TRBJ2-7
CASSYLGQSSGNTIYF TGTGCCAGCAGCTACTTGGGACAGAGCTCTGGAAACACCATATATTTT TRBD1 TRBV11-2 - TRBJ1-3
CASRYGVAGELFF TGTGCCAGCAGATACGGGGTAGCCGGGGAGCTGTTTTTT - TRBV11-1 - TRBJ2-2
CASSLAGVSEAFF TGTGCCAGCAGCTTAGCGGGCGTTTCTGAAGCTTTCTTT - TRBV7-8 - TRBJ1-1
CASSRDSNEKLFF TGTGCCAGCTCACGGGACAGTAATGAAAAACTGTTTTTT TRBD1 TRBV18 - TRBJ1-4
CASRWGRGNTGELFF TGTGCCAGCAGGTGGGGGAGAGGCAACACCGGGGAGCTGTTTTTT - TRBV6-5 - TRBJ2-2
CASSLGPEAFF TGTGCCAGCAGCTTAGGGCCTGAAGCTTTCTTT - TRBV11-2 - TRBJ1-1
CASSLLGVGELFF TGTGCCAGCAGCTTGCTAGGGGTCGGGGAGCTGTTTTTT - TRBV7-9 - TRBJ2-2
CASSDGTRDSYEQYF TGTGCCAGCAGCGACGGGACGCGGGATTCCTACGAGCAGTACTTC - TRBV2 - TRBJ2-7
CASSLRPPGLAGGGQETQYF TGTGCCAGCAGCTTAAGGCCCCCCGGACTAGCGGGAGGGGGGCAAGAGACCCAGTACTTC TRBD2 TRBV7-3 - TRBJ2-5
CASKRLAGYEQYF TGTGCCAGCAAAAGACTAGCAGGCTACGAGCAGTACTTC TRBD2 TRBV27 - TRBJ2-7
CSASFSLSGGFYNEQFF TGCAGTGCTAGTTTTAGTCTGTCGGGGGGCTTCTACAATGAGCAGTTCTTC - TRBV20-1 - TRBJ2-1
CASSLGAGADTQYF TGCGCCAGCAGCTTGGGAGCGGGAGCAGATACGCAGTATTTT TRBD2 TRBV5-1 few TRBJ2-3
CASSPGLADTDTQYF TGCGCCAGCAGCCCGGGACTAGCGGACACAGATACGCAGTATTTT TRBD2 TRBV4-1 - TRBJ2-3
CASSLQGALGYTF TGTGCCAGCAGCCTACAGGGGGCGCTTGGCTACACCTTC TRBD1 TRBV3-1/TRBV3-2 - TRBJ1-2
CASSVAGSNSPLHF TGTGCCAGCAGCGTAGCGGGGAGCAATTCACCCCTCCACTTT - TRBV9 - TRBJ1-6
CASSQVQAGDGYTF TGTGCCAGCAGCCAAGTTCAGGCCGGGGATGGCTACACCTTC - TRBV4-2 - TRBJ1-2